A single T cell receptor (beta chain) is shown here with its context. What it recognizes is unknown. This entry is derived from a study of cytomegalovirus exposure and HLA in healthy donors. Findings and caveats of the study: With further analysis later on, most CMV-associated TCR beta chains appeared HLA-restricted.

The CDR3 consists of 15 residues. Germline V CDR1 and CDR2: SGHVS, FNYEAQ. Germline trimming cut 1 base from V and 9 bases from J; bases unmatched to any gene: 7. Researchers ran the PCR with 60 Vbeta and 13 Jbeta primers. The data were produced by immunoSEQ multiplex PCR, yet TCRdb's version contains in-frame clones alone and is incomplete. This repertoire shows approximately 170,000 clones, over 60% found once; its top ten account for around 1.5%. All the people who gave samples were healthy bone marrow donors. Source material: PBMCs. The chain has TRBV7-6 and TRBJ1-3; 9 bases line up with TRBD1. This clonotype was obtained from a girl aged 10-17 years in good health and CMV-seronegative. This CDR3 reads CASSLDAGTGTTIYF. The CDR3, as DNA: TGTGCCAGCAGCTTAGACGCCGGGACAGGGACCACCATATATTTT.